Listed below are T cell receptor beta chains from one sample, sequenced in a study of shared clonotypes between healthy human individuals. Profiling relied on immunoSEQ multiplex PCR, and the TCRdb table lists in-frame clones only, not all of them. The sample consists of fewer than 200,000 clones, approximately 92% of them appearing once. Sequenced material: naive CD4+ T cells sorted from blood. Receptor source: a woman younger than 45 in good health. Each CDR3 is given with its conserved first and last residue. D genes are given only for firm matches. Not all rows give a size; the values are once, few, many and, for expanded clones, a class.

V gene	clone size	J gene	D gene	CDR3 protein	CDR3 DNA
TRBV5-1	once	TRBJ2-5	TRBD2	CASSPGLAGWLLEETQYF	TGCGCCAGCAGCCCGGGACTAGCGGGTTGGCTTTTGGAAGAGACCCAGTACTTC
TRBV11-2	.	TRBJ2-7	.	CASRRTATSYEQYF	TGTGCCAGCAGACGGACAGCCACCTCCTACGAGCAGTACTTC
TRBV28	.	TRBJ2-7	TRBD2	CASSFPLREGSYEQYF	TGTGCCAGCAGTTTTCCCTTGAGGGAGGGTTCCTACGAGCAGTACTTC
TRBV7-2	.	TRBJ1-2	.	CASSPGVEYGYTF	TGTGCCAGCAGCCCAGGCGTTGAGTATGGCTACACCTTC
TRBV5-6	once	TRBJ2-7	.	CASSLGEHLYEQYF	TGTGCCAGCAGCTTGGGGGAGCACCTCTACGAGCAGTACTTC
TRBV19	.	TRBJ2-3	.	CASSILGQDTDTQYF	TGTGCCAGTAGTATTTTGGGACAAGACACAGATACGCAGTATTTT
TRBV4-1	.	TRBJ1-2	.	CASSQSGPLSYGYTF	TGCGCCAGCAGCCAGTCAGGACCGCTGTCCTATGGCTACACCTTC
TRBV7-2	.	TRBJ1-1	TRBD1	CASSLQGAMNTEAFF	TGTGCCAGCAGCTTGCAGGGGGCCATGAACACTGAAGCTTTCTTT
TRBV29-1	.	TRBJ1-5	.	CSVGGTNQPQHF	TGCAGCGTAGGGGGGACAAATCAGCCCCAGCATTTT
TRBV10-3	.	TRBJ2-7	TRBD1	CAISEGDRAQGSEQYF	TGTGCCATCAGTGAGGGAGACAGGGCCCAGGGTAGCGAGCAGTACTTC
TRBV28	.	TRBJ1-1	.	CASSTDRGGTEAFF	TGTGCCAGCAGTACAGACCGAGGGGGAACTGAAGCTTTCTTT
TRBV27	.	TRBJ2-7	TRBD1	CASSTSPRTGPYEQYF	TGTGCCAGCAGTACCTCGCCTCGGACAGGGCCCTACGAGCAGTACTTC
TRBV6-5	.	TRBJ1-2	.	CASSKMGGINYGYTF	TGTGCCAGCAGCAAGATGGGGGGCATAAACTATGGCTACACCTTC
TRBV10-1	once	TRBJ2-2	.	CASSRQRDTGELFF	TGCGCCAGCAGTCGGCAGCGGGACACCGGGGAGCTGTTTTTT
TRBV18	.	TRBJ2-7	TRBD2	CASSPQRESWQYF	TGTGCCAGCTCCCCCCAGCGGGAGAGCTGGCAGTACTTC
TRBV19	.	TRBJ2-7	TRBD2	CASTPGLAGGRTYEQYF	TGTGCCAGTACCCCGGGACTAGCGGGAGGCCGGACCTACGAGCAGTACTTC
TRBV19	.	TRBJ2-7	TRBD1	CASSQDRISYEQYF	TGTGCCAGTAGTCAGGACAGGATCTCCTACGAGCAGTACTTC
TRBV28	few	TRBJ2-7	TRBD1	CASSSSGTGVLEQYF	TGTGCCAGCAGTTCCTCCGGGACAGGGGTGTTGGAGCAGTACTTC
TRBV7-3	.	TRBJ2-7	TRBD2	CASSETSALTTRQYF	TGTGCCAGCAGTGAGACTAGCGCCCTTACTACGAGGCAGTACTTC
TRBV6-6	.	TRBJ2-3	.	CASSYRKTDTQYF	TGTGCCAGCAGTTACCGTAAGACAGATACGCAGTATTTT
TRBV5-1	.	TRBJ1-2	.	CASSWGDQDGYTF	TGCGCCAGCAGCTGGGGAGACCAGGATGGCTACACCTTC
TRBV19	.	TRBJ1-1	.	CASSIRGANTEAFF	TGTGCCAGTAGTATACGGGGAGCGAACACTGAAGCTTTCTTT
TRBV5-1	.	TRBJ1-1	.	CASSTSTEAFF	TGCGCCAGCAGCACGAGCACTGAAGCTTTCTTT
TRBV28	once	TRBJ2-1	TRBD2	CANGGGSYNEQFF	TGTGCCAACGGCGGGGGCTCCTACAATGAGCAGTTCTTC
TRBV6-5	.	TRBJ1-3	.	CASTRTGSSGNTIYF	TGTGCCAGCACTCGGACGGGGAGCTCTGGAAACACCATATATTTT
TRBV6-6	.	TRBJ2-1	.	CASSYDPGVGEQFF	TGTGCCAGCAGTTACGATCCGGGAGTGGGAGAGCAGTTCTTC
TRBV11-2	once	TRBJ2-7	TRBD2	CASSLTSGGSSYEQYF	TGTGCCAGCAGCTTAACTAGCGGGGGGAGCTCCTACGAGCAGTACTTC
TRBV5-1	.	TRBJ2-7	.	CASSPTAAGSYEQYF	TGCGCCAGCAGCCCCACAGCGGCGGGCTCCTACGAGCAGTACTTC
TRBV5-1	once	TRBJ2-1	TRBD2	CASSLVSAGASYNEQFF	TGCGCCAGCAGCTTGGTCTCTGCGGGAGCCTCCTACAATGAGCAGTTCTTC
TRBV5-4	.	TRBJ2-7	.	CASSQETSSYEQYF	TGTGCCAGCAGCCAAGAGACGAGCTCCTACGAGCAGTACTTC
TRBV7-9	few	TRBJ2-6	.	CASNPSWEVSGANVLTF	TGTGCCAGCAACCCATCGTGGGAGGTCTCTGGGGCCAACGTCCTGACTTTC
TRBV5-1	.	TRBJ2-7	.	CASSLGQIPSSYEQYF	TGCGCCAGCAGCTTAGGTCAAATCCCGAGCTCCTACGAGCAGTACTTC